Following are 15 T cell receptor beta chains from one sample sequenced in a study of regulatory T cells in long-lasting Graves disease. The time point is: newly diagnosed GD, antithyroid drugs for less than 3 months. RNA isolated from PBMCs was used to make the TCR library. Construction of TCR beta libraries relied on iRepertoire HTBI primers and on Arm-PCR targeting CDR3 regions. Via MiXCR, TCRdb re-called the multiplex PCR reads, giving one row per CDR3 protein. The data contain about half a million distinct CDR3 sequences, approximately 12% of them singletons. The sample was also linked to a second study, of T cells in Graves' hyperthyroidism and ophthalmopathy.

Sequenced material: peripheral blood mononuclear cells (PBMCs), taken at new diagnosis, from a patient treated with antithyroid drugs. The receptors were sampled from a woman in her twenties or thirties with Graves disease.

There are many counts of this clonotype. V usage is TRBV11-2 and J usage is TRBJ2-1; D not certain. From germline, CDR1 is SGHAT and CDR2 FQNNGV. The CDR3 extends over 16 amino acids. V dropped 1 base and J dropped 6 bases, with 16 bases sitting between them. The CDR3 loop is CASSLVFVGTFNEQFF. CDR3 DNA: TGTGCCAGCAGCTTAGTGTTCGTGGGTACGTTCAATGAGCAGTTCTTC. Full variable domain (remainder filled in from reference TRBV11-2 and TRBJ2-1): EAGVAQSPRYKIIEKRQSVAFWCNPISGHATLYWYQQILGQGPKLLIQFQNNGVVDDSQLPKDRFSAERLKGVDSTLKIQPAKLEDSAVYLCASSLVFVGTFNEQFFGPGTRLTVL.

This clonotype was counted only a few times. This chain connects TRBV5-8 to TRBJ1-2; TRBD1 might be the D (5 bases). The CDR3 is made up of 15 amino acids. V was trimmed by 4 bases and J by 4 bases, leaving 17 bases between them. The germline V gene has CDR1 SGHTS and CDR2 YDEGEE. The CDR3 reads CASSLNWRGSYGYTF. The DNA of the CDR3 is TGTGCCAGCAGCCTAAATTGGAGGGGTAGCTATGGCTACACCTTC.

At least ten counts were recorded for this clonotype. The J gene is TRBJ2-2, the V gene TRBV30; D gene ambiguous. CDR1 is GTSNPN and CDR2 is SVGIG in the germline V gene (reference sequence). CDR3 length equals 12 residues. V dropped 0 bases and J dropped 6 bases, with 5 bases sitting between them. Here the CDR3 reads CAWSVHPGELFF. CDR3 DNA: TGTGCCTGGAGTGTACATCCCGGGGAGCTGTTTTTT.

This clonotype came up many times. V gene TRBV20-1 combines with J gene TRBJ2-7, with D unresolved. There are 14 residues in the CDR3. CDR1 and CDR2 (germline): DFQATT, SNEGSKA (reference sequence). The germline V and J ends were trimmed by 2 bases and 1 base, with 12 bases remaining between them. CDR3 loop: CSARFLGYSYEQYF. CDR3 nucleotide sequence: TGCAGTGCTAGATTTTTGGGTTATTCCTACGAGCAGTACTTC.

This clonotype was counted many times. This chain joins TRBV15 and TRBJ1-5; 7 bases map to TRBD1. The CDR3 has 15 amino acids. Germline CDR1 reads LNHNV; CDR2 reads YYDKDF (reference sequence). The junction had 7 bases not matched to a gene; V was cut back by 1 base and J by 7 bases. CDR3 nucleotide sequence: TGTGCCACCAGCAGAGCTAGGGGGCAGGGGCAGCCCCAGCATTTT. Protein product: CATSRARGQGQPQHF.

At least ten counts were recorded for this clonotype. The chain has TRBV7-2 and TRBJ2-7; the D call may be TRBD1 or TRBD2 (6 bases each). Germline-derived CDR1 and CDR2 are SGHTA and FQGNSA. Deletions cut 0 bases from V and 2 bases from J, with 14 bases between. The CDR3 extends over 16 amino acids. The CDR3 DNA reads as TGTGCCAGCAGCTTAGCGGGGGGCCCCCCTCCCTACGAGCAGTACTTC. Translating it yields CASSLAGGPPPYEQYF.

This clonotype was recorded at least ten times. The CDR3 DNA reads TGTGCCAGCGAGAGGGACGAGCAGTACTTC. Translating it yields CASERDEQYF. The V gene is TRBV2, the J gene TRBJ2-7, with D possibly matching TRBD2 (5 bases). V was pared by 8 bases and J by 5 bases, with 7 bases between. The CDR3 is made up of 10 amino acids. The germline V gene encodes CDR1 SNHLY and CDR2 FYNNEI.

In this sample, this clonotype turned up many times. The chain recombines TRBV7-9 with TRBJ2-1; 7 nucleotides agree with TRBD2. From germline, CDR1 is SEHNR and CDR2 FQNEAQ (reference sequence). The CDR3 loop spans 17 amino acids. The trim removed 2 bases at V and 8 bases at J, leaving 15 bases unmatched. In DNA form, the CDR3 reads TGTGCCAGCAGCTTACTCCCCCCCAGGGAGGGTATCCATGAGCAGTTCTTC. It codes for CASSLLPPREGIHEQFF.

This clonotype appeared many times. The chain carries TRBV4-3 and TRBJ1-5, with 7 nucleotides matching TRBD1. After removal of 2 bases from V and 2 bases from J, the junction contained 6 bases not matched to a gene. Germline V lookup: CDR1 LGHNA, CDR2 YSLEER. This CDR3 is built from 16 residues. The CDR3 region is CASSQYLGQGNQPQHF. DNA of the CDR3: TGCGCCAGCAGCCAATACCTTGGACAGGGCAATCAGCCCCAGCATTTT.

The gene calls are TRBV5-1 and TRBJ2-5, with TRBD1 identical over 7 bases. The CDR3 covers 14 residues. CDR1 is SGHRS and CDR2 is YFSETQ in the germline V gene. With V trimmed by 4 bases and J by 1 base, 4 bases remained unmatched. This chain's CDR3 is CASSTWDSQETQYF. CDR3 bases: TGCGCCAGCAGCACCTGGGACAGCCAAGAGACCCAGTACTTC.

Notes on this clonotype: Compared with germline, one end of the junction differs, possibly owing to a read error. V usage is TRBV11-2 and J usage is TRBJ1-1; D ambiguous. CDR1 is SGHAT and CDR2 is FQNNGV in the germline V gene. This CDR3 region has 15 residues. CDR3 coding DNA: TGCGCCAGCAGCCAAAGGGCCTTTCTAAACACTGAAGCTTTCTTT. As protein: CASSQRAFLNTEAFF. The complete variable domain, with remaining parts taken from reference TRBV11-2 and TRBJ1-1, reads EAGVAQSPRYKIIEKRQSVAFWCNPISGHATLYWYQQILGQGPKLLIQFQNNGVVDDSQLPKDRFSAERLKGVDSTLKIQPAKLEDSAVYLCASSQRAFLNTEAFFGQGTRLTVV.

The chain uses TRBV7-9 and TRBJ2-2, with 12 bases identical to TRBD2. This CDR3 has 15 residues. The V and J ends lost 5 bases and 5 bases, in that order; junction bases with no gene match: 3. CDR1 SEHNR and CDR2 FQNEAQ come from the germline V gene (reference sequence). This CDR3 is CASSRGLAGTGELFF. CDR3 DNA: TGTGCCAGCAGCCGTGGACTAGCGGGAACCGGGGAGCTGTTTTTT.

This clonotype was detected once. The chain uses TRBV2 and TRBJ2-5; D not certain. CDR1 is SNHLY, CDR2 FYNNEI, per germline. The ends were cut back, 0 bases at V and 13 bases at J, with 15 bases in the middle. The CDR3 contains 13 residues. The CDR3 sequence is CASSEADVLRRYF. The CDR3 bases are TGTGCCAGCAGTGAAGCAGATGTCCTAAGGAGGTACTTC.

This clonotype was detected ten times or more. This sequence joins TRBV2 and TRBJ2-7, with no clear D. CDR1 SNHLY and CDR2 FYNNEI come from the germline V gene. Trimming removed 0 bases from V and 0 bases from J, with 12 bases in between. CDR3 length equals 16 residues. The CDR3 sequence is CASSEADRLISYEQYF. CDR3 nucleotides: TGTGCCAGCAGTGAAGCGGACCGACTCATCTCCTACGAGCAGTACTTC.

This clonotype was counted only a few times. V and J are TRBV4-1 and TRBJ1-1; 8 bases fit TRBD1. There are 17 residues in the CDR3. V lost 4 bases and J lost 1; bases outside the gene matches: 11. Germline V gene data show CDR1 as MGHRA and CDR2 as YSYEKL. The CDR3 reads CASSRLSDRAGNTEAFF. CDR3 nucleotides: TGCGCCAGCAGCCGCCTCTCGGACAGGGCAGGGAACACTGAAGCTTTCTTT.